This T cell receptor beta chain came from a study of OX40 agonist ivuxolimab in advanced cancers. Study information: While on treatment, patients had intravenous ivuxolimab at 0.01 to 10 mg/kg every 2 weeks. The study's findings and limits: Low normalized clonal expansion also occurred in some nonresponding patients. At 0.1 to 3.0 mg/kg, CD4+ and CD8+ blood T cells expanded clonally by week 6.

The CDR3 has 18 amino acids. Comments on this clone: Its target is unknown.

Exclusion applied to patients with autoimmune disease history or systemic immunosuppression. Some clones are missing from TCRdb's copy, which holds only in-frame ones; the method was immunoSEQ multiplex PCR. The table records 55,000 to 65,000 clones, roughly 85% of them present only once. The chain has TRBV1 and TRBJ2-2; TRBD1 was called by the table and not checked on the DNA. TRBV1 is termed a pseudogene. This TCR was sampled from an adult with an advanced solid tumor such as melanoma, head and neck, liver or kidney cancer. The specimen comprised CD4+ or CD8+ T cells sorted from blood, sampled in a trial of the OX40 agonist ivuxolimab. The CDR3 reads CTSSHKDRGLCYTGELFF. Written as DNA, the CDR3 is TGCACCAGCAGCCATAAGGACAGGGGGCTTTGTTACACCGGGGAGCTGTTTTTT.